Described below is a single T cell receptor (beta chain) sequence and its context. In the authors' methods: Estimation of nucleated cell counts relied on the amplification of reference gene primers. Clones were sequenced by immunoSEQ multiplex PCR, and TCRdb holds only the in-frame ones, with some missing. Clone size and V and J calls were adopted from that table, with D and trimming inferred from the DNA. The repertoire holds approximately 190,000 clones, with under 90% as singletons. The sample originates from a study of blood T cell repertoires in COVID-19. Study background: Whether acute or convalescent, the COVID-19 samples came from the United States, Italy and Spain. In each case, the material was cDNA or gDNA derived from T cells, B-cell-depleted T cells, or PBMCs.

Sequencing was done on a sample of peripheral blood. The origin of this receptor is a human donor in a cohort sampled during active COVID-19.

The CDR3 DNA sequence: TGTGCCAGCAGCCTCTCGGGGACAGGGGTCACCGGGGAGCTGTTTTTT. Amino acids: CASSLSGTGVTGELFF. V usage is TRBV27 and J usage is TRBJ2-2; 10 bases are a match to TRBD1. This CDR3 contains 16 residues. Germline CDR1 is MNHEY and CDR2 is SMNVEV (reference sequence). Unmatched junction bases numbered 8, after V lost 6 bases and J lost 4 bases.